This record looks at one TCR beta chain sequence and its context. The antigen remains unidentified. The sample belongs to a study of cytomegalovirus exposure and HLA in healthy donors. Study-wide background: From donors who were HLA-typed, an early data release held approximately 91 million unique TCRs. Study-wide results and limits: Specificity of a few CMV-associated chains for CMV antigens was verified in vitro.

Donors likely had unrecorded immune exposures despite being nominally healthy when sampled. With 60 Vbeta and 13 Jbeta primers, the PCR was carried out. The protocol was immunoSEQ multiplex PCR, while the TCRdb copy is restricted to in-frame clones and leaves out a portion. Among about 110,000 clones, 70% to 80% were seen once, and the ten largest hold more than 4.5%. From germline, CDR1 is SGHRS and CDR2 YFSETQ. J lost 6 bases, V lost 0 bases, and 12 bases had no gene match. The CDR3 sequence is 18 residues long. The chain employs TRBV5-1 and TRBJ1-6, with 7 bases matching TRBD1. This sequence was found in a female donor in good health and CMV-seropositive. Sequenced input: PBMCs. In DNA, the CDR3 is TGCGCCAGCAGCTTGGACGGGACAGCCCTATCGGCTAATTCACCCCTCCACTTT. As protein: CASSLDGTALSANSPLHF.